This record covers a single T cell receptor beta chain. Libraries of TCR beta came from iRepertoire HTBI primers plus Arm-PCR of CDR3 regions. TCRdb independently ran MiXCR on the multiplex PCR reads; one entry per CDR3 protein. In the table there are about 360,000 distinct CDR3 sequences, roughly 16% of which are singletons. This record belongs to a study of regulatory T cells in long-lasting Graves disease. Study at large: Graves' patients who were just diagnosed had used antithyroid drugs for under 3 months.

Trimming stripped 7 bases from V and 7 bases from J, with 17 bases between. The CDR3 length is 13 residues. CDR1 and CDR2 from the germline V gene are MDHEN and SYDVKM. Noted time point: newly diagnosed GD, antithyroid drugs for less than 3 months. The TCR library was made from RNA that had been extracted from PBMCs in TRIzol. These data were likewise used in another study, on T cells in Graves' hyperthyroidism and ophthalmopathy. From that study: Patients showing uncontrolled infection, other autoimmune disease, pregnancy or lactation were ineligible. HTBI primers were used for first-round RT-PCR of the TCR CDR3. Ophthalmopathy was distinguished from stable hyperthyroidism by 13 V-J signatures.

This sequence joins TRBV28 and TRBJ2-7; D is possibly TRBD2 (7 bases). The sample was peripheral blood mononuclear cells (PBMCs), taken at new diagnosis, from a patient treated with antithyroid drugs. This clonotype was sampled from a woman under 30 with Graves disease. The CDR3 DNA sequence: TGTGCCAGCACCCCCGGGGGGCGAGGGGAGCAGTACTTC. It is translated as CASTPGGRGEQYF.